These T cell receptor delta chains were read from a single sample in a study of human gamma delta and Vdelta1 T cells. TCRdb redid clone calling on the PCR reads using CATT. Among some 750 delta-chain clones, 9.5% to 13% were seen once, and the ten largest hold 65% to 85%. Sequencing used differentiated CD27- Vdelta1 gamma-delta T cells from blood. All receptors come from a human donor in good health. The CDR3 runs from the conserved cysteine through the conserved F or W. The order of the fields is J gene, clone size, D gene, V gene, CDR3 protein, CDR3 DNA. D genes are given only for firm matches. The size entry is marked missing in some rows and otherwise reads once, few, many or a size class.

j_call: TRDJ1
clone_size: .
d_call: TRDD3
v_call: TRDV1
cdr3_aa: CALGKIVKSYWGKRTTTDKLIF
cdr3_nt: TGTGCTCTTGGGAAAATAGTCAAGTCCTACTGGGGGAAACGAACTACAACCGATAAACTCATCTTT

j_call: TRDJ1
clone_size: .
d_call: TRDD3
v_call: TRDV1
cdr3_aa: CALGVFIRGSPYWGIRNKLIF
cdr3_nt: TGTGCTCTTGGGGTATTTATACGCGGCAGCCCCTACTGGGGGATACGCAATAAACTCATCTTT

j_call: TRDJ1
clone_size: large
d_call: .
v_call: TRDV1
cdr3_aa: CALQILPKIRGIPGTDKLIF
cdr3_nt: TGTGCTCTTCAAATCCTTCCTAAGATCCGGGGGATACCGGGCACCGATAAACTCATCTTT

j_call: TRDJ1
clone_size: .
d_call: .
v_call: TRDV1
cdr3_aa: CALGVHSSVRRRRKLIF
cdr3_nt: TGTGCTCTTGGGGTCCACTCCTCCGTCAGGAGGAGGCGTAAACTAATCTTT

j_call: TRDJ1
clone_size: few
d_call: TRDD3
v_call: TRDV1
cdr3_aa: CALGDIARPSYWGIRTDKLIF
cdr3_nt: TGTGCTCTTGGAGACATAGCACGGCCTTCCTACTGGGGGATACGTACCGATAAACTCATCTTT

j_call: TRDJ1
clone_size: few
d_call: TRDD3
v_call: TRDV1
cdr3_aa: CALGELWSYPLMGGYNSVGKLIF
cdr3_nt: TGTGCTCTTGGGGAACTTTGGTCCTACCCTCTTATGGGGGGATATAACAGCGTTGGTAAACTCATCTTT

j_call: TRDJ1
clone_size: few
d_call: .
v_call: TRDV1
cdr3_aa: CALALMNFLEGTGGYTDKLIF
cdr3_nt: TGTGCTCTTGCACTCATGAACTTCCTAGAGGGTACTGGGGGGTACACCGATAAACTCATCTTT

j_call: TRDJ1
clone_size: medium-sized
d_call: TRDD3
v_call: TRDV2
cdr3_aa: CACGILGIISYTDKLIF
cdr3_nt: TGTGCCTGTGGCATACTGGGGATCATTTCGTACACCGATAAACTCATCTTT

j_call: TRDJ1
clone_size: few
d_call: TRDD3
v_call: TRDV1
cdr3_aa: CALGERGPFLGYWGRYTDKLIF
cdr3_nt: TGTGCTCTTGGGGAACGGGGGCCTTTCCTAGGGTACTGGGGGAGGTACACCGATAAACTCATCTTT

j_call: TRDJ1
clone_size: .
d_call: TRDD3
v_call: TRDV1
cdr3_aa: CALGRTSPNWGIPDKLIF
cdr3_nt: TGTGCTCTTGGGCGAACGAGCCCGAACTGGGGGATACCCGATAAACTCATCTTT

j_call: TRDJ1
clone_size: hyperexpanded
d_call: .
v_call: TRDV1
cdr3_aa: CALGNYLHF
cdr3_nt: TGTGCTCTTGGGAACTACCTTCACTTC

j_call: TRDJ1
clone_size: .
d_call: TRDD3
v_call: TRDV1
cdr3_aa: CALGKIVPSYWGIRHTDKLIF
cdr3_nt: TGTGCTCTTGGGAAAATCGTCCCCTCCTACTGGGGGATACGGCACACCGATAAACTCATCTTT

j_call: TRDJ1
clone_size: large
d_call: TRDD3
v_call: TRDV1
cdr3_aa: CALGEEGDLLKYWGMDKLIF
cdr3_nt: TGTGCTCTTGGGGAAGAAGGCGACCTTCTCAAGTACTGGGGGATGGATAAACTCATCTTT

j_call: TRDJ1
clone_size: .
d_call: .
v_call: TRDV1
cdr3_aa: CALGEKAGPSGGASSKLIF
cdr3_nt: TGTGCTCTTGGGGAAAAAGCGGGTCCCTCCGGGGGAGCCTCCTCAAAACTCATCTTT

j_call: TRDJ1
clone_size: .
d_call: TRDD3
v_call: TRDV1
cdr3_aa: CALGEPYVWGIRGWQNNNKLIF
cdr3_nt: TGTGCTCTTGGGGAACCCTACGTATGGGGGATACGCGGTTGGCAAAACAACAACAAACTCATCTTT

j_call: TRDJ1
clone_size: hyperexpanded
d_call: TRDD3
v_call: TRDV1
cdr3_aa: CALGKIVPSYWGKRTTTDKLIF
cdr3_nt: TGTGCTCTTGGGAAAATCGTCCCCTCCTACTGGGGGAAACGAACTACAACCGATAAACTCATCTTT

j_call: TRDJ1
clone_size: hyperexpanded
d_call: TRDD3
v_call: TRDV1
cdr3_aa: CALGVGPVLAWGIRHTDKLIF
cdr3_nt: TGTGCTCTTGGGGTTGGCCCTGTCTTAGCCTGGGGGATACGGCACACCGATAAACTCATCTTT

j_call: TRDJ1
clone_size: hyperexpanded
d_call: TRDD3
v_call: TRDV1
cdr3_aa: CALGDIARPSYWGIRTDKLIF
cdr3_nt: TGTGCTCTTGGGGACATAGCTCGGCCTTCCTACTGGGGGATACGTACCGATAAACTCATCTTT

j_call: TRDJ1
clone_size: few
d_call: TRDD3
v_call: TRDV1
cdr3_aa: CALGGVYWGIRDKLIF
cdr3_nt: TGTGCTCTTGGGGGAGTCTACTGGGGGATACGCGATAAACTCATCTTT

j_call: TRDJ1
clone_size: few
d_call: .
v_call: TRDV1
cdr3_aa: CALGEPPGPARDRLRRNTDKLIF
cdr3_nt: TGTGCTCTTGGGGAACCCCCGGGACCCGCCAGGGACCGATTACGGCGTAACACCGATAAACTCATCTTT

j_call: TRDJ1
clone_size: .
d_call: TRDD3
v_call: TRDV1
cdr3_aa: CALQLLPHIRGIPGTDKLIF
cdr3_nt: TGTGCTCTTCAACTCCTTCCTCATATCCGGGGGATACCGGGCACCGATAAACTCATCTTT

j_call: TRDJ1
clone_size: few
d_call: .
v_call: TRDV1
cdr3_aa: CALRARGSSRWGDAKLIF
cdr3_nt: TGTGCTCTTAGGGCCCGGGGCTCCTCCCGCTGGGGAGACGCGAAACTCATCTTT

j_call: TRDJ1
clone_size: .
d_call: TRDD3
v_call: TRDV1
cdr3_aa: CALGEQSYPWGIRTDKLIF
cdr3_nt: TGTGCTCTTGGGGAACAGTCGTACCCGTGGGGGATACGTACCGATAAACTCATCTTT

j_call: TRDJ1
clone_size: .
d_call: .
v_call: TRDV2
cdr3_aa: CATWESPSTLIF
cdr3_nt: TGTGCCACCTGGGAATCCCCCAGTACACTCATCTTT

j_call: TRDJ1
clone_size: few
d_call: TRDD3
v_call: TRDV1
cdr3_aa: CALGPKAFLLSARWGIRTDKLIF
cdr3_nt: TGTGCTCTTGGGCCAAAAGCTTTCCTACTCAGCGCCCGCTGGGGGATACGTACCGATAAACTCATCTTT

j_call: TRDJ1
clone_size: many
d_call: TRDD3
v_call: TRDV1
cdr3_aa: CALGPRRYGRSYWGIGDYGPKLIF
cdr3_nt: TGTGCTCTTGGGCCTCGGAGATACGGACGTTCTTACTGGGGGATAGGGGACTATGGGCCTAAACTCATCTTT

j_call: TRDJ1
clone_size: .
d_call: TRDD3
v_call: TRDV1
cdr3_aa: CALQLLPPIRGIPGTDKLIF
cdr3_nt: TGTGCTCTTCAACTCCTTCCTCCTATCCGGGGGATACCGGGCACCGATAAACTCATCTTT

j_call: TRDJ1
clone_size: .
d_call: TRDD3
v_call: TRDV1
cdr3_aa: CALQVGGIRLADKLIF
cdr3_nt: TGTGCTCTCCAGGTGGGGGGGATACGCTTGGCCGATAAACTCATCTTT

j_call: TRDJ1
clone_size: hyperexpanded
d_call: .
v_call: TRDV1
cdr3_aa: CALGQPKRRSYLKLGRFGSDKLIF
cdr3_nt: TGTGCTCTTGGGCAACCGAAACGCCGATCCTACCTTAAACTGGGCCGTTTTGGGTCCGATAAACTCATCTTT

j_call: TRDJ1
clone_size: .
d_call: TRDD3
v_call: TRDV1
cdr3_aa: CALGERPTWGIRGADKLIF
cdr3_nt: TGTGCTCTTGGGGAACGACCGACTTGGGGGATACGGGGAGCCGATAAACTCATCTTT

j_call: TRDJ1
clone_size: large
d_call: TRDD3
v_call: TRDV1
cdr3_aa: CALGHYLPFYRGIRGADKLIF
cdr3_nt: TGTGCTCTTGGGCACTACCTTCCCTTCTATCGGGGGATACGGGGAGCCGATAAACTCATCTTT

j_call: TRDJ1
clone_size: few
d_call: TRDD3
v_call: TRDV1
cdr3_aa: CALGNYLHFYRGIGYTDKLIF
cdr3_nt: TGTGCTCTTGGGAACTACCTTCACTTCTATCGGGGGATAGGGTACACCGATAAACTCATCTTT

j_call: TRDJ1
clone_size: .
d_call: .
v_call: TRDV1
cdr3_aa: CALGAASYPEHGGLAVYTDKLIF
cdr3_nt: TGTGCTCTTGGGGCTGCTTCCTACCCGGAACATGGGGGATTAGCAGTGTACACCGATAAACTCATCTTT

j_call: TRDJ1
clone_size: few
d_call: TRDD3
v_call: TRDV1
cdr3_aa: CALGESALLRWGIRGADKLIF
cdr3_nt: TGTGCTCTTGGGGAGAGCGCCCTCCTACGCTGGGGGATACGGGGAGCCGATAAACTCATCTTT

j_call: TRDJ1
clone_size: few
d_call: TRDD3
v_call: TRDV1
cdr3_aa: CALGNYLHFYRGIRHTDKLIF
cdr3_nt: TGTGCTCTTGGGAACTACCTTCACTTCTATCGGGGGATACGGCACACCGATAAACTCATCTTT

j_call: TRDJ1
clone_size: .
d_call: .
v_call: TRDV1
cdr3_aa: CALGERPPWGLRADKLIF
cdr3_nt: TGTGCTCTTGGGGAACGCCCGCCTTGGGGGCTACGGGCCGATAAACTCATCTTT

j_call: TRDJ1
clone_size: many
d_call: TRDD3
v_call: TRDV1
cdr3_aa: CALGESALLSWGITDKLIF
cdr3_nt: TGTGCTCTTGGGGAGAGCGCCCTCCTAAGCTGGGGGATAACCGATAAACTCATCTTT

j_call: TRDJ1
clone_size: .
d_call: TRDD3
v_call: TRDV1
cdr3_aa: CALGELLGDNPYTDKLIF
cdr3_nt: TGTGCTCTTGGGGAGCTGCTGGGGGATAACCCGTACACCGATAAACTCATCTTT

j_call: TRDJ1
clone_size: .
d_call: TRDD3
v_call: TRDV1
cdr3_aa: CALGELGPTGPRRGILWADRYGLIF
cdr3_nt: TGTGCTCTTGGGGAACTGGGTCCTACGGGGCCACGAAGGGGGATACTCTGGGCGGATCGATATGGACTCATCTTT

j_call: TRDJ1
clone_size: once
d_call: TRDD3
v_call: TRDV1
cdr3_aa: CALRELGPTGTRRGIRWADRYGLIF
cdr3_nt: TGTGCTCTTAGGGAACTGGGTCCTACGGGGACACGAAGGGGGATACGCTGGGCGGATCGATATGGACTCATCTTT

j_call: TRDJ1
clone_size: large
d_call: TRDD3
v_call: TRDV1
cdr3_aa: CALGEPSAGKRYWGIRVKLIF
cdr3_nt: TGTGCTCTTGGGGAACCTTCGGCCGGGAAGAGGTACTGGGGGATACGCGTTAAACTCATCTTT

j_call: TRDJ1
clone_size: medium-sized
d_call: TRDD3
v_call: TRDV1
cdr3_aa: CALGDISRPSYWGIRTDKLIF
cdr3_nt: TGTGCTCTTGGGGACATCTCTCGTCCTTCCTACTGGGGGATACGTACCGATAAACTCATCTTT

j_call: TRDJ1
clone_size: .
d_call: TRDD3
v_call: TRDV1
cdr3_aa: CALGGVYWGIPDKLIF
cdr3_nt: TGTGCTCTTGGGGGAGTCTACTGGGGGATACCCGATAAACTCATCTTT